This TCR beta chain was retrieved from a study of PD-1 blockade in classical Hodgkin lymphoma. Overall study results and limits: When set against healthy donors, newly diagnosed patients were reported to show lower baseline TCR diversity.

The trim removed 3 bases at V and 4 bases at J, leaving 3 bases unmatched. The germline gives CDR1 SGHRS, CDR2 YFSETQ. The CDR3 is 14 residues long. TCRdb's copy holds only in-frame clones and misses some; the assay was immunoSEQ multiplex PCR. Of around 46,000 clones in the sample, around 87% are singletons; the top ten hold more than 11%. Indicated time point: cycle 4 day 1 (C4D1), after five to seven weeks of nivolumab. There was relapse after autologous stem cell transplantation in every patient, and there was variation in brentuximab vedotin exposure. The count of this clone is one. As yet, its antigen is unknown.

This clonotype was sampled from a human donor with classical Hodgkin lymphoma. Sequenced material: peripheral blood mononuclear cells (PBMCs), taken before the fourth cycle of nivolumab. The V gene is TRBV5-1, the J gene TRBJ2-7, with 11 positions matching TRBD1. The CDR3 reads CASSWGTGGYEQYF. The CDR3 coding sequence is TGCGCCAGCAGCTGGGGGACAGGGGGTTACGAGCAGTACTTC.